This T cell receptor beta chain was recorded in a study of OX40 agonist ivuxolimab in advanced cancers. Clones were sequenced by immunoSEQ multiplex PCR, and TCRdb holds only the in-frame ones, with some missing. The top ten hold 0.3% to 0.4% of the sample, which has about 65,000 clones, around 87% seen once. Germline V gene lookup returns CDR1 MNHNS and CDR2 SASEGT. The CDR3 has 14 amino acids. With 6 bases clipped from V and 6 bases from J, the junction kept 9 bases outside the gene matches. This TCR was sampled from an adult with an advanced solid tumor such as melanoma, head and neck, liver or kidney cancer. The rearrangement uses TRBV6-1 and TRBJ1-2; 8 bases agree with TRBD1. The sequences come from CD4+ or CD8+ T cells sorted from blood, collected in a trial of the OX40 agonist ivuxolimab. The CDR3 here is CASSLDRGGNGYTF. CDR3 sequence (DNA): TGTGCCAGCAGCCTAGACAGGGGAGGAAATGGCTACACCTTC.